This T cell receptor beta chain was sequenced for a study of radiotherapy plus CTLA-4 blockade in lung cancer. TCRdb's copy holds only in-frame clones and misses some; the assay was immunoSEQ multiplex PCR. The table records more than 50,000 clones, around 77% of them present only once. The V and J ends lost 4 bases and 6 bases respectively, with 13 bases between them. This CDR3 spans 14 amino acids. The V gene's germline CDR1 is MNHNY and CDR2 SVGAGI (reference sequence). Sequences were derived from peripheral blood, sampled from a patient treated with radiotherapy plus ipilimumab. V gene TRBV6-6 combines with J gene TRBJ2-1, with D tentatively TRBD1 (6 bases). This clonotype was obtained from a human donor with non-small cell lung cancer who had a complete response to radiotherapy plus ipilimumab. This chain's CDR3 is CASSSTDRPNEQFF. In nucleotides, the CDR3 is TGTGCCAGCAGTTCGACCGACAGGCCCAATGAGCAGTTCTTC.